This TCR beta chain is from a study of T cells in localized non-small cell lung cancer. Study-wide findings and caveats: Uninvolved neighboring lung showed the greatest T cell clonality, exceeding tumor.

The method was immunoSEQ multiplex PCR; TCRdb's version includes in-frame clones alone and lacks a portion of them. The sample yields 130,000 or so clones, roughly nine tenths seen once. Germline lookup yields CDR1 MDHEN and CDR2 SYDVKM. The V end lost 6 bases, the J end lost 5 bases, and 17 bases lay between the germline ends. The length of the CDR3 is 14 residues. As regards this clone: Antigen: not known.

The clonotype originates from a female donor aged 60 or older with stage I lung adenocarcinoma. The genes are TRBV28 and TRBJ2-7, with a tentative D call TRBD1 (5 bases). The sample consisted of peripheral blood, taken before any cancer treatment. This CDR3 reads CASRIGDRYDEQYF. For the CDR3, the DNA is TGTGCCAGCAGGATAGGGGATCGGTATGACGAGCAGTACTTC.